Listed here are 11 T cell receptor beta chains from one sample, sequenced in a study of T cells in Graves' hyperthyroidism and ophthalmopathy. Amplification targeted TCR beta CDR3 regions from RNA transcripts. During a first-round RT-PCR of the TCR CDR3, the HTBI primer set was used. TCRdb redid the calling of the multiplex PCR reads with MiXCR, one entry per CDR3 protein. The table records fewer than 600,000 distinct CDR3 sequences, about an eighth of them present only once. Sequencing used blood. Every receptor here comes from a young woman with Graves' hyperthyroidism.

This clonotype showed up many times. This chain joins TRBV5-1 and TRBJ1-1; no clear D. The CDR3 has 13 amino acids. V shed 5 bases and J shed 0 bases, with 8 bases lying between them. CDR1 is SGHRS, CDR2 YFSETQ, per germline. DNA for the CDR3: TGCGCCAGCAGGGAGGCCGTGAACACTGAAGCTTTCTTT. Its protein product is CASREAVNTEAFF.

This clonotype was detected ten times or more. The chain combines TRBV12-5 with TRBJ2-1; D uncertain. With 4 bases removed from V and 8 bases from J, the gap between germline ends came to 15 bases. The length of the CDR3 is 14 residues. CDR1 LGHNT and CDR2 FRNRAP come from the germline V gene. CDR3: CASGSEPSVHEQFF. The CDR3 bases are TGTGCTAGTGGTTCGGAACCCAGTGTGCATGAGCAGTTCTTC.

V is TRBV20-1 and J is TRBJ2-7, with D tentatively TRBD1 or TRBD2 (6 bases each). The germline gives CDR1 DFQATT, CDR2 SNEGSKA (reference sequence). The CDR3 covers 13 residues. The V end was cut by 3 bases, the J end by 3 bases, with 12 bases between. CDR3 amino acids: CSASPGAHYEQYV. The CDR3 DNA reads TGCAGTGCTAGTCCGGGGGCCCACTACGAGCAGTACGTC.

This clonotype was recorded at least ten times. The chain joins TRBV19 to TRBJ1-4; D remains ambiguous. Germline V gene lookup returns CDR1 LNHDA and CDR2 SQIVND (reference sequence). V lost 8 bases and J lost 6, with 4 bases in between. The CDR3 runs to 10 residues. The CDR3 DNA follows: TGTGCCAGTGGCGATGAAAAACTGTTTTTT. This codes for CASGDEKLFF.

This clonotype was counted at least ten times. This sequence joins TRBV27 and TRBJ1-1; 7 positions match TRBD1. Germline V lookup: CDR1 MNHEY, CDR2 SMNVEV (reference sequence). Trimming at V came to 1 base and at J to 6 bases, leaving 11 bases not matched to a gene. The CDR3 is 16 amino acids. Written as DNA, the CDR3 is TGTGCCAGCAGTTTATTGGTAGGGACAGCCACGCCTGAAGCTTTCTTT. Translation: CASSLLVGTATPEAFF.

There are many counts of this clonotype. The rearrangement uses TRBV19 and TRBJ2-7, with a possible D match to TRBD2 (7 bases). V shed 7 bases and J shed 2 bases, with 15 bases lying between them. Germline V CDR1 and CDR2: LNHDA, SQIVND (reference sequence). The CDR3 has 14 residues. The CDR3: CASNGGGGTYEQYF. Here the CDR3 DNA reads TGTGCCAGTAATGGCGGGGGCGGCACCTACGAGCAGTACTTC.

The chain uses TRBV18 and TRBJ2-5; 7 nucleotides line up with TRBD1. The trim removed 4 bases at V and 8 bases at J, leaving 10 bases unmatched. This CDR3 has 14 amino acids. The germline V gene has CDR1 KGHSH and CDR2 LQKENI. In nucleotides, the CDR3 is TGTGCCAGCTCACTCCAGGGGGTACGGCCCACCCAGTACTTC. This gives the protein CASSLQGVRPTQYF.

The chain links TRBV24-1 to TRBJ2-3; 12 bases fit TRBD2. J gave up 5 bases and V 3 bases, and 8 bases lay outside the gene matches. Germline CDR1 is KGHDR and CDR2 is SFDVKD. The CDR3 consists of 17 residues. The CDR3 nucleotides are TGTGCCACCAGTGATCCTAGCGGGAGGGCCGGGAAAGATACGCAGTATTTT. This translates into CATSDPSGRAGKDTQYF.

The CDR3 here is CASSLSGRAREETQYF. The CDR3, as DNA: TGTGCCAGCAGCTTGAGCGGGAGGGCCAGGGAAGAGACCCAGTACTTC. The J gene is TRBJ2-5, the V gene TRBV11-3; TRBD2 matches at 10 bases. V was clipped by 3 bases and J by 3 bases; unmatched bases: 7. Germline V gives CDR1 SGHNT, CDR2 YENEEA. CDR3 length: 16 residues. The full variable domain, in which reference TRBV11-3 and TRBJ2-5 provide the parts outside the CDR3, is EAGVVQSPRYKIIEKKQPVAFWCNPISGHNTLYWYLQNLGQGPELLIRYENEEAVDDSQLPKDRFSAERLKGVDSTLKIQPAELGDSAVYLCASSLSGRAREETQYFGPGTRLLVL.

This clonotype was observed many times. The chain employs TRBV10-3 and TRBJ1-2; 7 bases agree with TRBD1. CDR1 is ENHRY, CDR2 SYGVKD, per germline. V gave up 6 bases and J gave up 5 bases; unmatched junction bases: 9. The CDR3 has 14 amino acids. The CDR3 spells CAISLQGTSYGYTF. DNA of the CDR3: TGTGCCATCAGCTTACAGGGGACTTCATATGGCTACACCTTC.

This sequence joins TRBV19 and TRBJ1-1, with D unclear. V was shortened by 3 bases and J by 4 bases, with 9 bases between the two germline ends. Germline V gives CDR1 LNHDA, CDR2 SQIVND (reference sequence). CDR3 length: 13 residues. CDR3 in amino acids: CASSMTITTEAFF. Here the CDR3 DNA reads TGTGCCAGTAGTATGACTATAACCACTGAAGCTTTCTTT.